Presented here are 2 T cell receptor beta chains from one specimen sequenced in a study of T cell changes during pregnancy in multiple sclerosis. Method: immunoSEQ multiplex PCR; TCRdb's copy keeps in-frame clones and lacks some. The sample yields tens of thousands of clones, about 89% seen once. The specimen was CD4+ T cells from peripheral blood mononuclear cells, collected in the first trimester of pregnancy. These receptors originate from a female donor with multiple sclerosis, enrolled in a pregnancy study.

The V and J genes are TRBV4-2 and TRBJ2-1; 7 nucleotides match TRBD2. From germline, CDR1 is LGHNA and CDR2 YNFKEQ. The CDR3 has 16 amino acids. The junction had 16 bases not matched to a gene; V was cut back by 4 bases and J by 10 bases. CDR3 bases: TGTGCCAGCAGCCCAGAGACCGGGACTACGAGAGGAGAGCAGTTCTTC. Translated: CASSPETGTTRGEQFF.

The rearrangement uses TRBV7-3 and TRBJ2-2, with TRBD1 identical over 8 bases. CDR1 is SGHTA, CDR2 FQGTGA, per germline. The CDR3 runs 15 residues. V was pared by 2 bases and J by 3 bases, with 2 bases of the junction left unmatched. CDR3 DNA sequence: TGTGCCAGCAGCTTACAGGGGGCCGACACCGGGGAGCTGTTTTTT. Amino acid sequence: CASSLQGADTGELFF.